This entry describes one TCR beta chain. The data were produced by immunoSEQ multiplex PCR, yet TCRdb's version contains in-frame clones alone and is incomplete. This sample has approximately 91,000 clones, with roughly 87% found just once. These data are taken from a study of OX40 agonist ivuxolimab in advanced cancers. V dropped 8 bases and J dropped 12 bases, with 29 bases sitting between them. The CDR3 consists of 15 residues. Germline CDR1 and CDR2: MDHEN and SYDVKM. The specimen comprised CD4+ or CD8+ T cells sorted from blood, sampled in a trial of the OX40 agonist ivuxolimab. The sequence came from an adult with an advanced solid tumor such as melanoma, head and neck, liver or kidney cancer. This chain links TRBV28 with TRBJ2-7; TRBD1 might be the D (6 bases). This CDR3 reads CASERSTGRWSVLYF. For the CDR3, the DNA is TGTGCCAGCGAACGGTCAACAGGGCGCTGGTCGGTTCTGTACTTC.